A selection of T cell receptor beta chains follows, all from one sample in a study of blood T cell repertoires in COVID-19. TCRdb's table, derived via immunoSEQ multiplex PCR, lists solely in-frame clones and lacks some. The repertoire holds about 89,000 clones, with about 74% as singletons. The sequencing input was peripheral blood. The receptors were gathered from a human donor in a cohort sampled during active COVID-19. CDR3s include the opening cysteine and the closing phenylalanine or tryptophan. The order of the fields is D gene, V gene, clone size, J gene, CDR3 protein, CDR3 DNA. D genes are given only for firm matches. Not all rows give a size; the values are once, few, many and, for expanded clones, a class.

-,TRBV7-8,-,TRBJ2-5,CASSLEVRRWGERTEETQYF,TGTGCCAGCAGCTTAGAGGTGCGTCGGTGGGGGGAGCGTACGGAAGAGACCCAGTACTTC
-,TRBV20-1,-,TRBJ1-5,CSARLLRAQHF,TGCAGTGCCCGGCTATTGAGGGCCCAGCATTTT
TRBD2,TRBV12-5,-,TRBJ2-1,CASGPSREPLYNEQFF,TGTGCTAGTGGCCCCTCGCGGGAGCCGCTCTACAATGAGCAGTTCTTC
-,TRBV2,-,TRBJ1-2,CASKAGDNNVGGYTF,TGTGCCAGCAAGGCCGGAGATAATAATGTGGGTGGCTACACCTTC
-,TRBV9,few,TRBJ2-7,CASSLTSSRNEQYF,TGTGCCAGCAGCCTGACTAGTTCCCGGAACGAGCAGTACTTC
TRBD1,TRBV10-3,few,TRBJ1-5,CAISEGTGVGNNQPQHF,TGTGCCATCAGTGAGGGGACAGGGGTTGGGAACAATCAGCCCCAGCATTTT
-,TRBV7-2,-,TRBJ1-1,CASSLGPSMNTEAFF,TGTGCCAGCAGCTTGGGGCCCAGTATGAACACTGAAGCTTTCTTT
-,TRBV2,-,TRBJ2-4,CASSHGAGAAARNIQYF,TGTGCCAGCAGCCATGGGGCAGGGGCCGCAGCGAGGAACATTCAGTACTTC
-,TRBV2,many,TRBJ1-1,CASRAGMNTEAFF,TGTGCCAGCAGGGCAGGGATGAACACTGAAGCTTTCTTT
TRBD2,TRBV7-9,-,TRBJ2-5,CASSSRTSRYQETQYF,TGTGCCAGCAGCTCCCGGACTAGTAGGTACCAAGAGACCCAGTACTTC
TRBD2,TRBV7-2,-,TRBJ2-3,CASSLTGAGGSDTQYF,TGTGCCAGCAGTCTAACAGGAGCGGGAGGGAGTGATACGCAGTATTTT
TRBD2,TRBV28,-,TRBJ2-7,CASTPGGAVDEQYF,TGTGCCAGCACCCCCGGGGGGGCGGTGGACGAGCAGTACTTC
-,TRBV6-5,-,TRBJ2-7,CASTDPGGHYEQYF,TGTGCCAGCACCGACCCAGGTGGCCACTACGAGCAGTACTTC
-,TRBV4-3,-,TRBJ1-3,CASSQIHYKSSGNTIYF,TGCGCCAGCAGCCAAATCCACTACAAGAGCTCTGGAAACACCATATATTTT
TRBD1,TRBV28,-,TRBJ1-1,CASGAQGGFWSAFF,TGTGCCAGCGGAGCTCAGGGGGGCTTCTGGTCGGCTTTCTTT
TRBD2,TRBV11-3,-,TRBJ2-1,CASSLRVGTSGGNEQFF,TGTGCCAGCAGCTTGCGGGTCGGGACTAGCGGGGGAAATGAGCAGTTCTTC